This T cell receptor (beta chain) came from a study of T cell therapy after organ transplantation. Study in general: Up to 6 doses were given at 2-week intervals. Two of the ten patients were classed as nonresponders. Study findings and constraints: In nonresponders, large pretherapy expansions changed minimally after therapy. Few nonresponder expansions may reflect low coverage from poor CD8+ yield.

Using immunoSEQ multiplex PCR, the repertoire was profiled, and TCRdb retains in-frame clones only, with some absent. Of about 50,000 clones listed, about 95% are singletons. After removal of 7 bases from V and 6 bases from J, the junction contained 6 bases not matched to a gene. From germline, CDR1 is SNHLY and CDR2 FYNNEI. The CDR3 has 13 amino acids. As concerns this clone: Antigen: not known.

The chain joins TRBV2 to TRBJ1-1; TRBD1 agrees at 9 bases. This receptor was identified in a human patient who had received a solid organ transplant and had CMV disease. The sequencing used CD8+ T cells from blood, collected before autologous CMV-specific T cell therapy. The CDR3 is CASTGDREPEAFF. In nucleotides, the CDR3 is TGTGCCAGCACCGGGGACAGGGAGCCTGAAGCTTTCTTT. Full variable domain (outside the CDR3, taken from reference TRBV2 and TRBJ1-1): EPEVTQTPSHQVTQMGQEVILRCVPISNHLYFYWYRQILGQKVEFLVSFYNNEISEKSEIFDDQFSVERPDGSNFTLKIRSTKLEDSAMYFCASTGDREPEAFFGQGTRLTVV.